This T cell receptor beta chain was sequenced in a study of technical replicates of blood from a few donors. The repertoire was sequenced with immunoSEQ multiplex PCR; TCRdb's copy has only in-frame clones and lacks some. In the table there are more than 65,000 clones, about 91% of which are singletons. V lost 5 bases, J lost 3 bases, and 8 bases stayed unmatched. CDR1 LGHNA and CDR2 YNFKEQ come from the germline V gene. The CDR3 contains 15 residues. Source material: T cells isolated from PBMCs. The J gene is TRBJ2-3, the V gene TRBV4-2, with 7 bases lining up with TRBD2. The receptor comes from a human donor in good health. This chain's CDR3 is CASSIQGGETDTQYF. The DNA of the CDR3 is TGTGCCAGCAGCATTCAGGGAGGGGAGACAGATACGCAGTATTTT.